The entry below describes one T cell receptor (beta chain). The table came from immunoSEQ multiplex PCR; TCRdb's copy has only in-frame clones and leaves some out. The sample contains over a million clones, roughly 96% of which appear only once. The data stem from a study of shared clonotypes between healthy human individuals. Germline CDR1 is MDHEN and CDR2 is SYDVKM. This CDR3 is built from 13 residues. Trimming left V 5 bases short and J 5 bases short, with 10 bases between. Sequenced sample: naive CD4+ T cells sorted from blood. Subset: CD45RA+ positively selected. The source of this sequence is a young man in good health. The V call is TRBV28, the J call TRBJ2-1; no reliable D call. The CDR3 region is CASSPTLNNEQFF. CDR3 in DNA: TGTGCCAGCAGTCCCACGCTCAACAATGAGCAGTTCTTC. Drawing the rest from reference TRBV28 and TRBJ2-1, the complete variable domain is DVKVTQSSRYLVKRTGEKVFLECVQDMDHENMFWYRQDPGLGLRLIYFSYDVKMKEKGDIPEGYSVSREKKERFSLILESASTNQTSMYLCASSPTLNNEQFFGPGTRLTVL.